Each of the 21 T cell receptor beta chains below was sequenced from the same sample in a study of blood T cell repertoires in COVID-19. Libraries were prepared by immunoSEQ multiplex PCR; TCRdb keeps only in-frame clonotypes and omits some of them. The sample lists 70,000 or so clones, approximately 85% occurring once. The sequenced sample was peripheral blood. These receptors were obtained from a woman of 80 years or more with active or convalescent COVID-19.

In DNA, the CDR3 is TGTGCCAGCAGCCCTAGCGTGGGCCGGGGGACCCAGTACTTC. Protein sequence: CASSPSVGRGTQYF. The chain links TRBV7-8 to TRBJ2-5, with a possible D match to TRBD2 (6 bases). V shed 5 bases and J shed 7 bases, with 17 bases lying between them. The CDR3 is 14 amino acids. Germline V gene data show CDR1 as SGHVS and CDR2 as FQNEAQ. The variable domain in full, with the rest retrieved from reference TRBV7-8 and TRBJ2-5, is GAGVSQSPRYKVAKRGQDVALRCDPISGHVSLFWYQQALGQGPEFLTYFQNEAQLDKSGLPSDRFFAERPEGSVSTLKIQRTQQEDSAVYLCASSPSVGRGTQYFGPGTRLLVL.

This chain connects TRBV14 to TRBJ2-3; the D gene is possibly TRBD2 (5 bases). The ends were cut back, 4 bases at V and 0 bases at J, with 14 bases in the middle. The germline V gene encodes CDR1 SGHDN and CDR2 FVKESK. The CDR3 consists of 16 residues. This CDR3 is CASSPSLGGSTDTQYF. DNA for the CDR3: TGTGCCAGCAGCCCCTCCCTGGGCGGGAGCACAGATACGCAGTATTTT.

The rearrangement joins TRBV6-4 to TRBJ2-3; weak D call: TRBD2 (6 bases). Germline V gene data show CDR1 as MRHNA and CDR2 as SNTAGT. Trimming took off 6 bases at V and 2 bases at J, with 9 bases between the two ends. The CDR3 is 13 amino acids. In DNA form, the CDR3 reads TGTGCCAGCAGCCGGGGGTTCACAGATACGCAGTATTTT. This gives the protein CASSRGFTDTQYF.

V gene TRBV5-1 combines with J gene TRBJ1-5; D is possibly TRBD1 (6 bases). Germline loops: CDR1 SGHRS, CDR2 YFSETQ. This CDR3 comprises 15 residues. Trimming pared 0 bases from V and 5 bases from J, leaving 12 bases between. CDR3 DNA sequence: TGCGCCAGCAGCTTGGAGGTGGGGGCGGATCAGCCCCAGCATTTT. Residues: CASSLEVGADQPQHF.

V usage is TRBV11-2 and J usage is TRBJ1-3; 7 bases align to TRBD1. The CDR3 is 16 residues long. Losses at the gene ends were 4 bases for V and 2 bases for J; bases not matched to a gene: 8. Looked up from germline, CDR1 is SGHAT and CDR2 is FQNNGV. The CDR3 region is CASSYTVTGAGNTIYF. The CDR3, as DNA: TGTGCCAGCAGCTATACGGTCACAGGGGCTGGAAACACCATATATTTT.

This clone was observed once. V usage is TRBV5-6 and J usage is TRBJ1-2; D remains ambiguous. In germline, CDR1 is SGHDT, CDR2 YYEEEE. The V end lost 1 base, the J end lost 1 base, and 14 bases lay between the germline ends. The CDR3 runs to 16 residues. CDR3 nucleotides: TGTGCCAGCAGCTTGATCACAGCAAGTTTTAACTATGGCTACACCTTC. This codes for CASSLITASFNYGYTF.

The CDR3 DNA reads as TGTGCCAGCACTTTGAATAGGGGCGGAACTGAAGCTTTCTTT. Amino acid sequence: CASTLNRGGTEAFF. This chain links TRBV28 with TRBJ1-1; D is perhaps TRBD1 (5 bases). Trimming shortened V by 7 bases and J by 5 bases, and 17 bases separated the two germline ends. This CDR3 region has 14 residues. Germline V lookup: CDR1 MDHEN, CDR2 SYDVKM.

The chain has TRBV3-1 (or the pseudogene TRBV3-2) and TRBJ1-6; D is perhaps TRBD1 (6 bases). Trimming left V 0 bases short and J 7 bases short, with 13 bases between. This CDR3 contains 16 residues. Per germline, CDR1 LGHDT and CDR2 YNNKEL (reference sequence). The CDR3, as DNA: TGTGCCAGCAGCCAAGAAGCGGCAGGGGCGAATTCACCCCTCCACTTT. It encodes CASSQEAAGANSPLHF.

This clone showed up just once. V gene TRBV4-1 combines with J gene TRBJ2-3, with 16 nucleotides matching TRBD2. Germline V gene sequence: CDR1 MGHRA, CDR2 YSYEKL. V lost 4 bases to trimming and J lost 1 base; unmatched junction nucleotides: 11. The CDR3 spans 20 residues. CDR3 protein: CASSPAGLAGGPVGTDTQYF. CDR3 DNA sequence: TGCGCCAGCAGCCCCGCGGGACTAGCGGGGGGGCCCGTCGGCACAGATACGCAGTATTTT.

The chain combines TRBV30 with TRBJ2-2; D might be TRBD2 (6 bases). CDR1 is GTSNPN and CDR2 is SVGIG in the germline V gene (reference sequence). This CDR3 is built from 15 residues. The ends were cut back, 6 bases at V and 4 bases at J, with 18 bases in the middle. The CDR3 protein is CACPLEGQVTGELFF. For the CDR3, the DNA is TGTGCCTGCCCGCTGGAGGGGCAGGTCACCGGGGAGCTGTTTTTT. Together with reference TRBV30 and TRBJ2-2, the CDR3 gives the full variable domain: SQTIHQWPATLVQPVGSPLSLECTVEGTSNPNLYWYRQAAGRGLQLLFYSVGIGQISSEVPQNLSASRPQDRQFILSSKKLLLSDSGFYLCACPLEGQVTGELFFGEGSRLTVL.

The rearrangement joins TRBV5-1 to TRBJ2-5; D is undetermined. Germline V lookup: CDR1 SGHRS, CDR2 YFSETQ. Trimming pared 4 bases from V and 5 bases from J, leaving 3 bases between. The CDR3 is made up of 10 amino acids. CDR3 sequence: CASSRETQYF. The CDR3 DNA follows: TGCGCCAGCAGCCGGGAGACCCAGTACTTC.

The chain carries TRBV7-3 and TRBJ2-3; 11 bases agree with TRBD2. V shed 2 bases and J 5 bases; nucleotides not matched to a gene: 3. The CDR3 sequence is 15 residues long. In germline, CDR1 is SGHTA, CDR2 FQGTGA. The CDR3 bases are TGTGCCAGCAGCTTACGACTAGCGGGGATAGATACGCAGTATTTT. This translates into CASSLRLAGIDTQYF.

The table lists this clone with a count of one. J is TRBJ2-7 and V is TRBV5-1, with 9 bases identical to TRBD1. The CDR3 extends over 15 amino acids. The germline V gene has CDR1 SGHRS and CDR2 YFSETQ. The junction had 7 bases not matched to a gene; V was cut back by 2 bases and J by 4 bases. The CDR3 loop is CASSFLGTGRYEQYF. CDR3 in DNA: TGCGCCAGCAGCTTCCTTGGGACAGGGAGGTACGAGCAGTACTTC.

The chain links TRBV11-2 to TRBJ1-2; D might be TRBD1 (5 bases). This CDR3 has 17 residues. V shed 1 base and J shed 5 bases, with 20 bases lying between them. Germline CDR1 is SGHAT and CDR2 is FQNNGV. DNA for the CDR3: TGTGCCAGCAGCTTAGGGTCGCCAACAGGTTCCCATTATGGCTACACCTTC. It translates to CASSLGSPTGSHYGYTF. Combining the CDR3 with reference TRBV11-2 and TRBJ1-2 gives the whole variable domain EAGVAQSPRYKIIEKRQSVAFWCNPISGHATLYWYQQILGQGPKLLIQFQNNGVVDDSQLPKDRFSAERLKGVDSTLKIQPAKLEDSAVYLCASSLGSPTGSHYGYTFGSGTRLTVV.

The chain joins TRBV11-2 to TRBJ2-1, with 7 bases lining up with TRBD1. The CDR3 covers 12 residues. Trimming removed 1 base from V and 11 bases from J; junction bases left unmatched: 2. Per the germline V gene, CDR1 is SGHAT and CDR2 is FQNNGV. The CDR3 region is CASSLGDRKQFF. The CDR3, as DNA: TGTGCCAGCAGCTTAGGGGACAGAAAGCAGTTCTTC.

This clone was seen a single time. The V gene is TRBV12-3 or TRBV12-4, the J gene TRBJ1-5, with D maybe TRBD1 (5 bases). The CDR3 sequence is 13 residues long. Deletions cut 3 bases from V and 5 bases from J, with 8 bases between. CDR3 sequence reads: CASSLARDQPQHF. The DNA for the CDR3 is TGTGCCAGCAGTTTGGCCAGGGATCAGCCCCAGCATTTT.

The chain couples TRBV6-4 to TRBJ2-3; TRBD2 matches at 13 bases. In germline, CDR1 is MRHNA, CDR2 SNTAGT. Germline trimming cut 8 bases from V and 0 bases from J; bases unmatched to any gene: 2. The CDR3 is made up of 15 amino acids. CDR3 in amino acids: CASGTSGASTDTQYF. The DNA of the CDR3 is TGTGCCAGCGGGACTAGCGGGGCAAGCACAGATACGCAGTATTTT.

This chain uses TRBV19 with TRBJ2-7; 11 bases agree with TRBD1. The CDR3 has 12 residues. Losses at the gene ends were 9 bases for V and 5 bases for J; bases not matched to a gene: 3. In germline, CDR1 is LNHDA, CDR2 SQIVND (reference sequence). DNA of the CDR3: TGTGCCAGCCGGGACAGGGGGAACGAGCAGTACTTC. It encodes CASRDRGNEQYF.

The chain couples TRBV19 to TRBJ1-1; D ambiguous. Deletions cut 0 bases from V and 4 bases from J, with 12 bases between. The CDR3 runs 15 residues. CDR1 is LNHDA and CDR2 is SQIVND in the germline V gene (reference sequence). This CDR3 reads CASSIDAGWFTEAFF. The CDR3 DNA sequence: TGTGCCAGTAGTATAGATGCAGGATGGTTCACTGAAGCTTTCTTT.

The gene calls are TRBV19 and TRBJ2-1; TRBD1 aligns across 8 bases. V shed 8 bases, J shed 5 bases, and the junction held 11 bases outside the gene matches. Germline CDR1 reads LNHDA; CDR2 reads SQIVND (reference sequence). The CDR3 is 15 residues long. Here the CDR3 DNA reads TGTGCCAGTGACGGACAGGGTTTGGGGGACAATGAGCAGTTCTTC. This codes for CASDGQGLGDNEQFF.

This chain joins TRBV6-5 and TRBJ1-1, with 10 bases lining up with TRBD1. Germline CDR1 is MNHEY and CDR2 is SVGAGI. The CDR3 sequence is 14 residues long. The V gene end was trimmed by 5 bases and the J gene end by 7 bases; junction bases not matched to a gene: 7. This CDR3 is CASSRQGARGEAFF. CDR3 DNA: TGTGCCAGCAGTCGACAGGGGGCCAGGGGTGAAGCTTTCTTT.